This entry concerns a single T cell receptor beta chain. This entry is derived from a study of vaccination and CD4 T cells after COVID-19. Via MiXCR, TCRdb re-called the PCR reads, giving one row per CDR3 protein. This sample has about 29,000 distinct CDR3 sequences, with 49% found just once. The time point was: late sampling 161 to 241 days after vaccination in three convalescent patients. Positive PCR dates covered March to December 2020, before US Alpha, Beta and Delta variants. Material: CD4+ T cells from blood, obtained about 7 months after SARS-CoV-2 vaccination. This sequence was found in a human donor who had recovered from COVID-19.

CDR3 nucleotides: TGTGCCAGCAGCTTAGGGGGACAGGGCTCAGATACGCAGTATTTT. The encoded protein is CASSLGGQGSDTQYF. J is TRBJ2-3 and V is TRBV7-2; TRBD1 matches at 9 bases. This CDR3 has 15 amino acids. J gave up 4 bases and V 1 base, and 3 bases lay outside the gene matches. The germline V gene encodes CDR1 SGHTA and CDR2 FQGNSA.